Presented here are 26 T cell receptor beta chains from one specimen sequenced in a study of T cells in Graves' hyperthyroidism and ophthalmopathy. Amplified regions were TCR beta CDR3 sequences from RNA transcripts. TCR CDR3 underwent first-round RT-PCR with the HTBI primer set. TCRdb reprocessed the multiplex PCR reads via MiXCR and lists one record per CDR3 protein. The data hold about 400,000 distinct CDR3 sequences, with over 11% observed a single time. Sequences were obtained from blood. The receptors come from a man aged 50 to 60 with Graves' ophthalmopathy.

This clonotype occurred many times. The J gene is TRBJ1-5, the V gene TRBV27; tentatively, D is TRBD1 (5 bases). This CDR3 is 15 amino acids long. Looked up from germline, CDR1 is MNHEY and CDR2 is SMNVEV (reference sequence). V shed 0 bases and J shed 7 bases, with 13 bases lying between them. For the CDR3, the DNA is TGTGCCAGCAGTTTATCATCGGGGACTAGACAGCCCCAGCATTTT. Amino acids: CASSLSSGTRQPQHF.

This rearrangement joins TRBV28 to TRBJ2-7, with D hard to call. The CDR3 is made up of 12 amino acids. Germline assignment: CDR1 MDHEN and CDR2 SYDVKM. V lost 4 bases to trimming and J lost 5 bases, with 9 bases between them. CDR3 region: CASSYVGDEQYF. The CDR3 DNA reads TGTGCCAGCAGTTATGTTGGAGACGAGCAGTACTTC.

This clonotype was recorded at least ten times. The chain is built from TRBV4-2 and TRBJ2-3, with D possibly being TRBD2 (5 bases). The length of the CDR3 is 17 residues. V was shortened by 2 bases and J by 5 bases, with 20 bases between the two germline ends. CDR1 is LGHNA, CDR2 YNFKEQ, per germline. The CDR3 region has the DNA TGTGCCAGCAGCCAATTAGAACCCGGGATAATTAGAGATACGCAGTATTTT. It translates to CASSQLEPGIIRDTQYF.

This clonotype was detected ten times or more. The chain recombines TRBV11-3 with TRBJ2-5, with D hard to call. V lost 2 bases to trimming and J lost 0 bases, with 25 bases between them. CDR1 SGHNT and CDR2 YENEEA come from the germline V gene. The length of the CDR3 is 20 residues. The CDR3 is CASSLKNRSFLTLYQETQYF. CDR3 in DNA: TGTGCCAGCAGCTTAAAAAACAGATCGTTCCTCACCCTCTACCAAGAGACCCAGTACTTC.

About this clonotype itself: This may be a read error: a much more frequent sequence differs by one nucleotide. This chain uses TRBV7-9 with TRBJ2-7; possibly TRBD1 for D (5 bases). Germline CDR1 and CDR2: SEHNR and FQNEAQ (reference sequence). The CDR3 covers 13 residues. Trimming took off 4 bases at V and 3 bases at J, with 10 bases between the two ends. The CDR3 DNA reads TGTGCCAGCAGCTCTGGACACAACTACGAGCAGTACTTC. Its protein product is CASSSGHNYEQYF.

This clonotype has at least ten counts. CDR3: CSVEEGGTDTQYF. The CDR3 DNA follows: TGCAGCGTTGAAGAGGGGGGCACAGATACGCAGTATTTT. The chain is built from TRBV29-1 and TRBJ2-3; the D call may be TRBD1 or TRBD2 (5 bases each). Trimming took 0 bases from V and 1 from J, leaving 5 bases between them. This CDR3 has 13 amino acids. The germline V gene encodes CDR1 SQVTM and CDR2 ANQGSEA.

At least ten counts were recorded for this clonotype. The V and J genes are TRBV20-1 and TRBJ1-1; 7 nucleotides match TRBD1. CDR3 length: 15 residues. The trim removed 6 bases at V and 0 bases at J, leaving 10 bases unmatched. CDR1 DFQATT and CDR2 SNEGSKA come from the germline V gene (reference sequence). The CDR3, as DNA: TGCAGTGCCCCCCCACTGACAGGGATGAACACTGAAGCTTTCTTT. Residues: CSAPPLTGMNTEAFF.

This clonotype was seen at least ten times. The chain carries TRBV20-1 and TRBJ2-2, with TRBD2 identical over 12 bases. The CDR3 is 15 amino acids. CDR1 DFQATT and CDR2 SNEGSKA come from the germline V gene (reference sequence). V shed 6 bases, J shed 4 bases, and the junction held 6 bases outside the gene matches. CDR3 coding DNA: TGCAGTGCCCCGACTAGCGGGGGACCCACCGGGGAGCTGTTTTTT. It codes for CSAPTSGGPTGELFF.

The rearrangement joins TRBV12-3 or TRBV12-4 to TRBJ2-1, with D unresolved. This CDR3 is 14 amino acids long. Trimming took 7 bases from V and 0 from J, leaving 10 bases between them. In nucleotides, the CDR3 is TGTGCCAGCATTGCGTCTAACTCCTACAATGAGCAGTTCTTC. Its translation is CASIASNSYNEQFF.

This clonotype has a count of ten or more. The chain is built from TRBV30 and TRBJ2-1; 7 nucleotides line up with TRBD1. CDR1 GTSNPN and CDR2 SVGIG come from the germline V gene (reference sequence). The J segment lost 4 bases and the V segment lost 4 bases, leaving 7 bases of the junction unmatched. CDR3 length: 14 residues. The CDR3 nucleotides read TGTGCCTGGAAGGGAAGGGGGCCATACAATGAGCAGTTCTTC. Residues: CAWKGRGPYNEQFF.

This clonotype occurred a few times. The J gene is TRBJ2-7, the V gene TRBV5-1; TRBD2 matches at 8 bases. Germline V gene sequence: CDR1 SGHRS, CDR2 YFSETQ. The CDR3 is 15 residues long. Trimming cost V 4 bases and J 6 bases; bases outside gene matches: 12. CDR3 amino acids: CASSLLSGKPSEQYF. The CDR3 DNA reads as TGCGCCAGCAGCCTACTTAGCGGGAAGCCGTCCGAGCAGTACTTC.

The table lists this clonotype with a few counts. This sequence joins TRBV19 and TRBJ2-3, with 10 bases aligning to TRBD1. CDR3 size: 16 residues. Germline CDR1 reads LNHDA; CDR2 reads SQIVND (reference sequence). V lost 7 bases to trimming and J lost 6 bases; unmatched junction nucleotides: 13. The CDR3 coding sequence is TGTGCCAGTACCCCGTTCGGGGACAGGGGTGGGGATACGCAGTATTTT. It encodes CASTPFGDRGGDTQYF. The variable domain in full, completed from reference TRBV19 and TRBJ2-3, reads DGGITQSPKYLFRKEGQNVTLSCEQNLNHDAMYWYRQDPGQGLRLIYYSQIVNDFQKGDIAEGYSVSREKKESFPLTVTSAQKNPTAFYLCASTPFGDRGGDTQYFGPGTRLTVL.

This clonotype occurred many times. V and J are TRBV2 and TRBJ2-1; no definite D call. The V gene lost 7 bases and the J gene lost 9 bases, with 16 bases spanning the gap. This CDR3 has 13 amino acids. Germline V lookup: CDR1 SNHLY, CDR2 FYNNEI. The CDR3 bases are TGTGCCAGCACTAAGGACCGCATCGGTGAGCAGTTCTTC. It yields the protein CASTKDRIGEQFF.

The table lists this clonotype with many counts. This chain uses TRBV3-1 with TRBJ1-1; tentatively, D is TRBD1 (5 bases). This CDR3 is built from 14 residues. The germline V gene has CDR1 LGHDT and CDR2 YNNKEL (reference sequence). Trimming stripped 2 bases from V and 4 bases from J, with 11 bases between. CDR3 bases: TGTGCCAGCAGCCAACGCAGGGTTGCCACTGAAGCTTTCTTT. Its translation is CASSQRRVATEAFF.

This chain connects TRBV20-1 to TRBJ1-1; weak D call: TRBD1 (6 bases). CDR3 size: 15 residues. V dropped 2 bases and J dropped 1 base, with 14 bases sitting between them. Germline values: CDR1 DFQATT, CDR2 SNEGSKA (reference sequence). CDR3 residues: CSARSRGGGNTEAFF. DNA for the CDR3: TGCAGTGCTAGAAGCAGGGGCGGAGGGAACACTGAAGCTTTCTTT.

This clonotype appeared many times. CDR3 sequence: CSASSTGINTDTQYF. The DNA of the CDR3 is TGCAGTGCTAGTTCGACAGGCATCAACACAGATACGCAGTATTTT. The chain links TRBV20-1 to TRBJ2-3, with TRBD1 as a possible D gene (6 bases). The germline V and J ends were trimmed by 3 bases and 2 bases, with 15 bases remaining between them. The CDR3 totals 15 residues. Germline V CDR1 and CDR2: DFQATT, SNEGSKA (reference sequence).

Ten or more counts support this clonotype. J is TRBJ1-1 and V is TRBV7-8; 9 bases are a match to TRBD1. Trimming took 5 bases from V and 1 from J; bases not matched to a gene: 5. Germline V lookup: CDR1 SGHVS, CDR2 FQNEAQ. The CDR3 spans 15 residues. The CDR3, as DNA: TGTGCCAGCAGCGGAGGGACAGGGACGAACACTGAAGCTTTCTTT. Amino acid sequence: CASSGGTGTNTEAFF.

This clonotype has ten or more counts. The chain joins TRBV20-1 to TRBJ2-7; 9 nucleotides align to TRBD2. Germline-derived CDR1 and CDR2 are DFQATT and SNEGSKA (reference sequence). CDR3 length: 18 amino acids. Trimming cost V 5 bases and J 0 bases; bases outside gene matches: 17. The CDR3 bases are TGCAGTGCTCCCCTGCCCCCAGCTCTAGCGGGGAGCTCCTACGAGCAGTACTTC. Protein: CSAPLPPALAGSSYEQYF.

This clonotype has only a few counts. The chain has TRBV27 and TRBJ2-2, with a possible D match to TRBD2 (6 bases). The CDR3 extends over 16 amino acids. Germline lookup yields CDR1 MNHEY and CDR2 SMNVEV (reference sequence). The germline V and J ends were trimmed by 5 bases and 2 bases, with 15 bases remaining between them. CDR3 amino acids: CASSPGLTINTGELFF. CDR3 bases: TGTGCCAGCAGTCCGGGACTGACGATAAACACCGGGGAGCTGTTTTTT.

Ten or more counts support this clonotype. The CDR3 reads CASSLNVLRNEQFF. CDR3 nucleotide sequence: TGCGCCAGCAGCTTGAATGTGCTTCGCAATGAGCAGTTCTTC. The chain carries TRBV5-1 and TRBJ2-1; no definite D call. V was cut by 1 base and J by 6 bases, with 11 bases left in between. Germline CDR1 SGHRS, CDR2 YFSETQ. This CDR3 spans 14 amino acids.

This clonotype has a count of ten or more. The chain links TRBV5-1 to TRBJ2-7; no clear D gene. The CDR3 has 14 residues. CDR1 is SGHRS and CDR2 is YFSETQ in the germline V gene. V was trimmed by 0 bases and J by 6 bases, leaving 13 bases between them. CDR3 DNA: TGCGCCAGCAGCTTGGTGGATCATTCCGTCGAGCAGTACTTC. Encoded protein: CASSLVDHSVEQYF. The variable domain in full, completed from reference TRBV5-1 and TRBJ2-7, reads KAGVTQTPRYLIKTRGQQVTLSCSPISGHRSVSWYQQTPGQGLQFLFEYFSETQRNKGNFPGRFSGRQFSNSRSEMNVSTLELGDSALYLCASSLVDHSVEQYFGPGTRLTVT.

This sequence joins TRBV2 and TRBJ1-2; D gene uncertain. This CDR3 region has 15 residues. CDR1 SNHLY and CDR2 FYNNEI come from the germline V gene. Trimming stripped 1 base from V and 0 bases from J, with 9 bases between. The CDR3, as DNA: TGTGCCAGCAGTGAAGATGGCACCGCTAACTATGGCTACACCTTC. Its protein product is CASSEDGTANYGYTF.

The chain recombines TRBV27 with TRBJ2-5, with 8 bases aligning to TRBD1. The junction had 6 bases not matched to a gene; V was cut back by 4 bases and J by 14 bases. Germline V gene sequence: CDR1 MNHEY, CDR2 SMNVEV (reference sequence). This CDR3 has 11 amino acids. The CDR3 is CASSSTGGSYF. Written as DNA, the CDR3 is TGTGCCAGCAGTTCCACAGGGGGTAGTTACTTC.

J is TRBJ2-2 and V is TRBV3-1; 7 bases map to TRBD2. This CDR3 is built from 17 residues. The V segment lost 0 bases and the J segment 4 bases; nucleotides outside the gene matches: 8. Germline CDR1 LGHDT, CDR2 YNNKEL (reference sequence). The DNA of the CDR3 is TGTGCCAGCAGCCAAGAAGGACTAGTGGTTTTCACCGGGGAGCTGTTTTTT. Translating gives CASSQEGLVVFTGELFF.

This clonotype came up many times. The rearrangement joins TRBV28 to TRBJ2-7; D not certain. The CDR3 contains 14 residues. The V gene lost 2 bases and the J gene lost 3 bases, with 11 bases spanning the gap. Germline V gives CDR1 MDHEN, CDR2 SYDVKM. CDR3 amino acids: CASSLPQGFYEQYF. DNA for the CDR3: TGTGCCAGCAGTTTACCCCAAGGTTTCTACGAGCAGTACTTC.

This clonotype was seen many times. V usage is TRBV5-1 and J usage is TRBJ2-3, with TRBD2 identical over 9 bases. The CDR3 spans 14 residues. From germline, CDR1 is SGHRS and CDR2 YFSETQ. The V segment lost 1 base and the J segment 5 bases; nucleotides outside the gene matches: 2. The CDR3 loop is CASSLSSGGDTQYF. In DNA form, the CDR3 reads TGCGCCAGCAGCTTGAGTAGCGGGGGAGATACGCAGTATTTT. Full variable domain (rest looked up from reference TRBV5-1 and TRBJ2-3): KAGVTQTPRYLIKTRGQQVTLSCSPISGHRSVSWYQQTPGQGLQFLFEYFSETQRNKGNFPGRFSGRQFSNSRSEMNVSTLELGDSALYLCASSLSSGGDTQYFGPGTRLTVL.